Below, 25 T cell receptor beta chains from the same sample are listed, as sequenced in a study of blood T cell repertoires in COVID-19. Profiled with immunoSEQ multiplex PCR; TCRdb holds only in-frame clones, not every one. The data show some 130,000 clones, about 70% seen once. Source material: peripheral blood. All receptors derive from a woman aged 70-85 years with acute or convalescent COVID-19.

This sequence joins TRBV7-6 and TRBJ2-5, with TRBD2 as a possible D gene (6 bases). The CDR3 is 15 amino acids. Per germline, CDR1 SGHVS and CDR2 FNYEAQ. Trimming left V 1 base short and J 2 bases short, with 11 bases between. CDR3 nucleotides: TGTGCCAGCAGCTTAGGGGGGGACGGACAAGAGACCCAGTACTTC. Translated, it gives CASSLGGDGQETQYF.

The chain has TRBV7-9 and TRBJ1-3, with 7 bases aligning to TRBD1. Germline-derived CDR1 and CDR2 are SEHNR and FQNEAQ (reference sequence). With 5 bases clipped from V and 0 bases from J, the junction kept 10 bases outside the gene matches. This CDR3 contains 17 residues. DNA of the CDR3: TGTGCCAGCAGCCTGGAGGGACGGGACAGCTCTGGAAACACCATATATTTT. Its protein product is CASSLEGRDSSGNTIYF. The variable domain in full, completed from reference TRBV7-9 and TRBJ1-3, reads DTGVSQNPRHKITKRGQNVTFRCDPISEHNRLYWYRQTLGQGPEFLTYFQNEAQLEKSRLLSDRFSAERPKGSFSTLEIQRTEQGDSAMYLCASSLEGRDSSGNTIYFGEGSWLTVV.

The chain uses TRBV7-9 and TRBJ1-6; weak D call: TRBD1 (5 bases). The CDR3 totals 14 residues. V was shortened by 1 base and J by 7 bases, with 8 bases between the two germline ends. Germline CDR1 is SEHNR and CDR2 is FQNEAQ (reference sequence). CDR3 sequence reads: CASSLDRSNSPLHF. For the CDR3, the DNA is TGTGCCAGCAGCTTAGACAGGTCCAATTCACCCCTCCACTTT.

The rearrangement uses TRBV5-1 and TRBJ2-2; 7 bases line up with TRBD1. V lost 6 bases, J lost 3 bases, and 5 bases stayed unmatched. The length of the CDR3 is 14 residues. The germline V gene has CDR1 SGHRS and CDR2 YFSETQ. DNA of the CDR3: TGCGCCAGCACTCGACAGGGTGACACCGGGGAGCTGTTTTTT. Protein: CASTRQGDTGELFF.

The V and J genes are TRBV7-8 and TRBJ2-1, with a possible D match to TRBD2 (6 bases). CDR1 is SGHVS, CDR2 FQNEAQ, per germline. With 5 bases removed from V and 8 bases from J, the gap between germline ends came to 13 bases. This CDR3 region has 13 residues. Here the CDR3 DNA reads TGTGCCAGCAGCCCCTGGGGAGGCCATGAGCAGTTCTTC. This gives the protein CASSPWGGHEQFF.

The chain recombines TRBV2 with TRBJ2-7; TRBD2 matches 14 bases. After removal of 4 bases from V and 3 bases from J, the junction contained 2 bases not matched to a gene. Germline V gives CDR1 SNHLY, CDR2 FYNNEI. The CDR3 loop spans 15 amino acids. The CDR3 DNA reads as TGTGCCAGCAGTGCCGGGACTAGCGGGGGCTACGAGCAGTACTTC. Its protein is CASSAGTSGGYEQYF.

The genes are TRBV27 and TRBJ1-1; 8 bases map to TRBD1. The CDR3 spans 14 residues. With 4 bases clipped from V and 4 bases from J, the junction kept 5 bases outside the gene matches. Germline assignment: CDR1 MNHEY and CDR2 SMNVEV (reference sequence). CDR3 bases: TGTGCCAGCAGTTCCAGGGGGCAAAGCACTGAAGCTTTCTTT. Protein product: CASSSRGQSTEAFF.

The V gene is TRBV19, the J gene TRBJ1-2, with D possibly TRBD1 on 5 matching bases. Germline values: CDR1 LNHDA, CDR2 SQIVND (reference sequence). The length of the CDR3 is 15 residues. Trimming left V 2 bases short and J 6 bases short, with 16 bases between. CDR3 residues: CASSILGDWGNGYTF. Written as DNA, the CDR3 is TGTGCCAGTAGTATATTGGGGGACTGGGGGAATGGCTACACCTTC.

The V call is TRBV5-5, the J call TRBJ2-2; a possible D gene is TRBD1 (5 bases). The CDR3 is 15 residues long. Trimming cost V 5 bases and J 5 bases, with 16 bases left between them. CDR1 is SGHKS, CDR2 YYEKEE, per germline (reference sequence). Here the CDR3 DNA reads TGTGCCAGCAGGACTTGGGGCAGTCTGACCGGGGAGCTGTTTTTT. Amino acid sequence: CASRTWGSLTGELFF.

This clone has a handful of counts. The chain combines TRBV5-4 with TRBJ2-1; TRBD1 might be the D (5 bases). The CDR3 spans 14 residues. Germline assignment: CDR1 SGHNT and CDR2 YYREEE (reference sequence). V was pared by 1 base and J by 7 bases, with 12 bases between. CDR3 amino acids: CASSLNQGENEQFF. The CDR3 DNA reads as TGTGCCAGCAGCTTGAATCAGGGTGAGAATGAGCAGTTCTTC.

This chain connects TRBV28 to TRBJ2-7; maybe TRBD2 (6 bases). From germline, CDR1 is MDHEN and CDR2 SYDVKM. The CDR3 runs 14 residues. Trimming cost V 3 bases and J 2 bases, with 11 bases left between them. Here the CDR3 reads CASSFAGPPYEQYF. Here the CDR3 DNA reads TGTGCCAGCAGTTTTGCGGGACCTCCCTACGAGCAGTACTTC.

The chain carries TRBV7-9 and TRBJ2-5; D is possibly TRBD1 (6 bases). Germline CDR1 and CDR2: SEHNR and FQNEAQ (reference sequence). V was clipped by 3 bases and J by 1 base, with 6 bases between them. The CDR3 length is 13 residues. CDR3 loop: CASSLDSQETQYF. For the CDR3, the DNA is TGTGCCAGCAGCTTGGACAGCCAAGAGACCCAGTACTTC.

The CDR3 is CASSQTSRGSRYF. The DNA of the CDR3 is TGCGCCAGCAGCCAAACGTCTCGGGGAAGTAGGTATTTT. The chain combines TRBV4-3 with TRBJ2-3, with D perhaps matching TRBD2 (5 bases). V shed 2 bases and J shed 14 bases, with 17 bases lying between them. Germline-derived CDR1 and CDR2 are LGHNA and YSLEER. This CDR3 is built from 13 residues.

This clone occurred a few times. This chain links TRBV9 with TRBJ1-3, with D maybe TRBD1 (5 bases). V was pared by 0 bases and J by 9 bases, with 10 bases between. This CDR3 comprises 13 residues. Germline assignment: CDR1 SGDLS and CDR2 YYNGEE. CDR3 amino acids: CASSVVLGGTIYF. The CDR3 DNA reads TGTGCCAGCAGCGTAGTTCTCGGGGGCACCATATATTTT.

This chain joins TRBV11-2 and TRBJ1-3, with D perhaps matching TRBD1 (5 bases). This CDR3 has 12 residues. In germline, CDR1 is SGHAT, CDR2 FQNNGV. The germline V and J ends were trimmed by 5 bases and 7 bases, with 9 bases remaining between them. The CDR3 DNA reads TGTGCCAGCAGCCCAGCAGGGAACACCATATATTTT. It is translated as CASSPAGNTIYF.

The chain carries TRBV15 and TRBJ1-2; D perhaps matches TRBD1 (6 bases). Germline V gene sequence: CDR1 LNHNV, CDR2 YYDKDF (reference sequence). The CDR3 runs to 15 residues. The V gene lost 2 bases and the J gene lost 8 bases, with 18 bases spanning the gap. CDR3: CATSRSTYSGEGYTF. The CDR3 DNA follows: TGTGCCACCAGCAGATCCACCTATTCAGGGGAAGGCTACACCTTC.

This rearrangement joins TRBV9 to TRBJ2-5, with D perhaps matching TRBD1 (6 bases). Between the trimmed V and J ends, which lost 3 bases and 1 base, there was a span of 7 bases. The CDR3 is made up of 13 amino acids. CDR1 and CDR2 (germline): SGDLS, YYNGEE. The CDR3 is CASSADSQETQYF. The CDR3 DNA follows: TGTGCCAGCAGCGCGGACAGCCAAGAGACCCAGTACTTC.

This clone was found once. The V call is TRBV12-3 or TRBV12-4, the J call TRBJ1-2; maybe TRBD1 (5 bases). V was clipped by 4 bases and J by 7 bases, with 10 bases between them. This CDR3 is built from 12 residues. The CDR3 region has the DNA TGTGCCAGCAGTTCACCCCAGGGTGGCTACACCTTC. This encodes CASSSPQGGYTF.

The V gene is TRBV9, the J gene TRBJ2-1, with D possibly matching TRBD2 (5 bases). Germline values: CDR1 SGDLS, CDR2 YYNGEE. This CDR3 is built from 14 residues. V was cut by 3 bases and J by 3 bases, with 10 bases left in between. The CDR3 nucleotides are TGTGCCAGCAGCGCCTGGACTGGCTACAATGAGCAGTTCTTC. Translation: CASSAWTGYNEQFF. Supplemented by reference TRBV9 and TRBJ2-1, the full variable domain reads DSGVTQTPKHLITATGQRVTLRCSPRSGDLSVYWYQQSLDQGLQFLIQYYNGEERAKGNILERFSAQQFPDLHSELNLSSLELGDSALYFCASSAWTGYNEQFFGPGTRLTVL.

The sample holds a few counts of this clone. The chain carries TRBV5-4 and TRBJ1-2, with D perhaps TRBD1 (5 bases). The germline V and J ends were trimmed by 4 bases and 3 bases, with 13 bases remaining between them. The germline CDR1 and CDR2 sequences are SGHNT and YYREEE (reference sequence). This CDR3 comprises 14 residues. The CDR3 loop is CASSPGGRDYGYTF. The CDR3 DNA reads as TGTGCCAGCAGCCCCGGGGGTAGGGACTATGGCTACACCTTC.

J is TRBJ2-3 and V is TRBV4-1, with TRBD2 identical over 9 bases. Losses at the gene ends were 4 bases for V and 3 bases for J; bases not matched to a gene: 5. Germline assignment: CDR1 MGHRA and CDR2 YSYEKL. The CDR3 is 15 amino acids. CDR3 loop: CASSLSGSGTDTQYF. Here the CDR3 DNA reads TGCGCCAGCAGCCTTAGCGGGAGCGGGACAGATACGCAGTATTTT.

The V gene is TRBV2, the J gene TRBJ2-7, with a weak D call TRBD1 (6 bases). The CDR3 has 15 amino acids. Germline CDR1 SNHLY, CDR2 FYNNEI. The V gene lost 7 bases and the J gene lost 6 bases, with 22 bases spanning the gap. CDR3 protein: CASNPVGRGSGEQYF. The CDR3 nucleotides are TGTGCCAGCAACCCCGTGGGCAGGGGATCGGGCGAGCAGTACTTC.

This clone was counted ten times or more. This chain uses TRBV5-6 with TRBJ1-4; 9 bases match TRBD1. The length of the CDR3 is 17 residues. From germline, CDR1 is SGHDT and CDR2 YYEEEE. Germline trimming cut 4 bases from V and 7 bases from J; bases unmatched to any gene: 14. The CDR3 bases are TGTGCCAGCAGCCGGACAGGGGATGGGTATCTGGGTGAAAAACTGTTTTTT. Encoded protein: CASSRTGDGYLGEKLFF.

This chain connects TRBV19 to TRBJ2-5; 8 bases line up with TRBD1. The CDR3 has 13 amino acids. Germline CDR1 LNHDA, CDR2 SQIVND (reference sequence). Unmatched junction bases numbered 4, after V lost 6 bases and J lost 4 bases. CDR3 nucleotide sequence: TGTGCCAGTAGCCCGCAGGGGGCAGAGACCCAGTACTTC. As protein: CASSPQGAETQYF.

The chain carries TRBV2 and TRBJ2-1; 8 bases align to TRBD1. The CDR3 extends over 15 amino acids. J lost 7 bases, V lost 4 bases, and 9 bases had no gene match. Germline assignment: CDR1 SNHLY and CDR2 FYNNEI. CDR3 DNA: TGTGCCAGCAGTGCGAACAGGGGGGTAGGAAATGAGCAGTTCTTC. This encodes CASSANRGVGNEQFF.